Below, 16 T cell receptor beta chains from the same sample are listed, as sequenced in a study of vaccination and CD4 T cells after COVID-19. TCRdb reprocessed the PCR reads with MiXCR, giving one entry per CDR3 protein. The sample holds about 21,000 distinct CDR3 sequences; about 58% are singletons and the top ten take approximately 0.93%. The sequencing here drew on CD4+ T cells from blood, taken before SARS-CoV-2 vaccination. These TCRs come from a human donor who had recovered from COVID-19.

A remark on this clonotype: Sequence at one end of the junction differs from germline and may be a read error. The chain couples TRBV12-3 or TRBV12-4 to TRBJ2-5; no reliable D call. The CDR3 length is 13 residues. The CDR3 region has the DNA TGTGCCAGCAGCTTAGCTCAGCAAGAGACCCAGTACTTC. Its protein product is CASSLAQQETQYF.

There are a few counts of this clonotype. The chain is built from TRBV5-4 and TRBJ1-1; D is ambiguous. Germline V gene sequence: CDR1 SGHNT, CDR2 YYREEE (reference sequence). V lost 4 bases and J 4 bases, leaving 11 bases between the germline ends. The CDR3 sequence is 13 residues long. CDR3 bases: TGTGCCAGCAGCCCAAAAGGGCCCACTGAAGCTTTCTTT. It translates to CASSPKGPTEAFF. The whole variable domain, filled in from reference TRBV5-4 and TRBJ1-1, reads ETGVTQSPTHLIKTRGQQVTLRCSSQSGHNTVSWYQQALGQGPQFIFQYYREEENGRGNFPPRFSGLQFPNYSSELNVNALELDDSALYLCASSPKGPTEAFFGQGTRLTVV.

There are a few counts of this clonotype. This rearrangement joins TRBV28 to TRBJ1-6; TRBD1 agrees at 10 bases. The CDR3 runs 16 residues. Germline CDR1 and CDR2: MDHEN and SYDVKM. With 6 bases clipped from V and 9 bases from J, the junction kept 11 bases outside the gene matches. The CDR3 DNA follows: TGTGCCAGCAGCTCCTTGACAGGGGGCATCGTTTCACCCCTCCACTTT. Amino acid sequence: CASSSLTGGIVSPLHF.

The chain combines TRBV6-4 with TRBJ2-7; 8 nucleotides line up with TRBD2. Trimming at V came to 8 bases and at J to 0 bases, leaving 9 bases not matched to a gene. Germline CDR1 MRHNA, CDR2 SNTAGT. The CDR3 has 15 residues. Here the CDR3 DNA reads TGTGCCAGCTTACAGGTTAGCGGGAACTCCTACGAGCAGTACTTC. Its translation is CASLQVSGNSYEQYF.

This clonotype was detected only once. The V and J genes are TRBV15 and TRBJ2-2; D call uncertain. CDR1 LNHNV and CDR2 YYDKDF come from the germline V gene (reference sequence). CDR3 length: 13 residues. V was shortened by 1 base and J by 8 bases, with 8 bases between the two germline ends. The CDR3 nucleotides are TGTGCCACCAGCAGAGCCCAGACAGGGGAGCTGTTTTTT. Translating gives CATSRAQTGELFF.

This chain joins TRBV29-1 and TRBJ2-1; TRBD1 is a possible D gene (6 bases). Germline V CDR1 and CDR2: SQVTM, ANQGSEA. The CDR3 is made up of 16 amino acids. Trimming left V 4 bases short and J 6 bases short, with 22 bases between. CDR3 sequence (DNA): TGCAGCGTTGTTCAGGGGATTTCCAGCCCGACCAATGAGCAGTTCTTC. Translation: CSVVQGISSPTNEQFF.

This clonotype came up a few times. The J gene is TRBJ1-2, the V gene TRBV7-2; no definite D call. V gave up 5 bases and J gave up 5 bases, with 12 bases separating them. CDR3 length equals 13 residues. From germline, CDR1 is SGHTA and CDR2 FQGNSA. CDR3 sequence: CASSRTGEYGYTF. The CDR3 coding sequence is TGTGCCAGCAGCAGAACCGGAGAATATGGCTACACCTTC.

In DNA, the CDR3 is TGTGCCAGCACCTCGAACCCGAGCAATCAGCCCCAGCATTTT. Translated, it gives CASTSNPSNQPQHF. The V call is TRBV2, the J call TRBJ1-5; D not resolved. Germline CDR1 reads SNHLY; CDR2 reads FYNNEI. Trimming removed 7 bases from V and 1 base from J, with 11 bases in between. The CDR3 is 14 amino acids.

The rearrangement joins TRBV6-2 or TRBV6-3 to TRBJ1-5, with D perhaps TRBD1 (6 bases). Germline V gives CDR1 MNHEY, CDR2 SVGEGT. Trimming stripped 8 bases from V and 7 bases from J, with 18 bases between. This CDR3 is 14 amino acids long. The CDR3 DNA follows: TGTGCCAGCGATTCTGGGACATTACGACAGCCCCAGCATTTT. Its translation: CASDSGTLRQPQHF.

The V and J genes are TRBV7-3 and TRBJ2-4; a possible D gene is TRBD2 (6 bases). The CDR3 runs to 14 residues. With 1 base removed from V and 6 bases from J, the gap between germline ends came to 10 bases. The germline V gene encodes CDR1 SGHTA and CDR2 FQGTGA. CDR3 sequence: CASSLNGGLNIQYF. CDR3 in DNA: TGTGCCAGCAGCTTAAATGGGGGGTTAAACATTCAGTACTTC. The entire variable domain, with the rest obtained from reference TRBV7-3 and TRBJ2-4, is as follows: GAGVSQTPSNKVTEKGKYVELRCDPISGHTALYWYRQSLGQGPEFLIYFQGTGAADDSGLPNDRFFAVRPEGSVSTLKIQRTERGDSAVYLCASSLNGGLNIQYFGAGTRLSVL.

In its sample, this clonotype was seen a few times. This rearrangement joins TRBV7-7 to TRBJ2-3; D is undetermined. The V gene's germline CDR1 is SSHAT and CDR2 FNYEAQ (reference sequence). The length of the CDR3 is 13 residues. Trimming removed 1 base at V and 5 bases at J, with 7 bases between. The CDR3 DNA reads TGTGCCAGCAGCTTAGGGCGCCTAGATACGCAGTATTTT. Protein product: CASSLGRLDTQYF.

The V gene is TRBV29-1, the J gene TRBJ2-3; D is uncertain. Germline V gene sequence: CDR1 SQVTM, CDR2 ANQGSEA. The ends were cut back, 0 bases at V and 4 bases at J, with 5 bases in the middle. The CDR3 has 12 residues. The CDR3 protein is CSVEEVPDTQYF. The CDR3 nucleotides read TGCAGCGTTGAAGAGGTCCCAGATACGCAGTATTTT.

The chain links TRBV14 to TRBJ1-1; 7 bases map to TRBD1. Germline loops: CDR1 SGHDN, CDR2 FVKESK. V was pared by 4 bases and J by 1 base, with 0 bases of the junction left unmatched. This CDR3 comprises 13 residues. The CDR3 sequence is CASSRQGNTEAFF. CDR3 coding DNA: TGTGCCAGCAGCCGACAGGGGAACACTGAAGCTTTCTTT.

This clonotype was detected only a few times. The chain combines TRBV24-1 with TRBJ1-2; a weak D match, TRBD1 (5 bases). This CDR3 contains 15 residues. Trimming removed 3 bases at V and 4 bases at J, with 14 bases between. From germline, CDR1 is KGHDR and CDR2 SFDVKD. Here the CDR3 DNA reads TGTGCCACCAGTGATGCCCTCGGGGGGTCCTATGGCTACACCTTC. Amino acid sequence: CATSDALGGSYGYTF.

V and J are TRBV7-6 and TRBJ2-3; perhaps TRBD2 as D (6 bases). The ends were cut back, 5 bases at V and 0 bases at J, with 9 bases in the middle. Germline CDR1 reads SGHVS; CDR2 reads FNYEAQ. The CDR3 runs to 14 residues. The CDR3: CASSMTSSTDTQYF. CDR3 nucleotide sequence: TGTGCCAGCAGCATGACTAGTAGCACAGATACGCAGTATTTT.

In its sample, this clonotype was seen a few times. The chain employs TRBV6-2 or TRBV6-3 and TRBJ2-1; 8 positions match TRBD2. CDR1 is MNHEY and CDR2 is SVGEGT in the germline V gene. Trimming took 6 bases from V and 6 from J; bases not matched to a gene: 10. The CDR3 spans 15 residues. CDR3 sequence: CASSHEIAGSNEQFF. The CDR3 DNA follows: TGTGCCAGCAGCCATGAGATAGCGGGATCCAATGAGCAGTTCTTC.